This T cell receptor beta chain was recovered during a study of blood T cell repertoires in COVID-19. As for the study in general: Collection of acute and convalescent COVID-19 samples took place in the United States, Italy and Spain.

Sequencing used immunoSEQ multiplex PCR; TCRdb keeps in-frame clones, though not all of them. Among nearly 200,000 clones listed, around 84% were seen once. V was pared by 3 bases and J by 2 bases, with 18 bases between. The CDR3 runs 17 residues. Germline V gives CDR1 SGDLS, CDR2 YYNGEE. The clonotype comes from a human donor in a cohort sampled during active COVID-19. The genes are TRBV9 and TRBJ1-3; maybe TRBD1 (5 bases). Sequencing was carried out using peripheral blood. The CDR3 sequence: CASSASARGSAGNTIYF. As DNA, the CDR3 is TGTGCCAGCAGCGCCTCGGCACGGGGGAGCGCTGGAAACACCATATATTTT.